The 12 T cell receptor beta chains presented below share a single source sample, sequenced in a study of blood T cell repertoires in COVID-19 (dated by TCRdb to the early 2020s). Libraries came from the immunoSEQ multiplex PCR assay. The immuneACCESS repertoire file appears here via TCRdb, limited to in-frame rearrangements. These files lack a portion of the clones; in checked studies, under half of the deficit traces to unresolved V genes, and the cause of the others is not known. The sample table lists under 350,000 clones, around 89% of them with a count of one. The ten most abundant clones make up approximately 4.2% of the sample. The sequencing sample was made of peripheral blood. These receptors originate from a man in his forties with acute or convalescent COVID-19.

J is TRBJ2-1 and V is TRBV20-1, with TRBD2 identical over 12 bases. V was pared by 3 bases and J by 10 bases, with 13 bases of the junction left unmatched. The CDR3 is 16 amino acids. Germline CDR1 DFQATT, CDR2 SNEGSKA (reference sequence). CDR3 nucleotides: TGCAGTGCTAGTCCATCTAGCGGGGGGGCCGGATGGGAGCAGTTCTTC. Its translation is CSASPSSGGAGWEQFF.

The chain has TRBV4-1 and TRBJ1-2, with a tentative D call TRBD1 (6 bases). Trimming stripped 4 bases from V and 3 bases from J, with 12 bases between. CDR1 and CDR2 (germline): MGHRA, YSYEKL. The CDR3 loop spans 14 amino acids. CDR3 residues: CASSLMTGDYGYTF. The CDR3 DNA follows: TGCGCCAGCAGCCTTATGACAGGCGACTATGGCTACACCTTC.

This rearrangement joins TRBV29-1 to TRBJ2-7, with D maybe TRBD1 (6 bases). CDR1 and CDR2 from the germline V gene are SQVTM and ANQGSEA. V shed 0 bases and J shed 6 bases, with 12 bases lying between them. This CDR3 contains 13 residues. This chain's CDR3 is CSVEEGRGAEQYF. The CDR3 bases are TGCAGCGTTGAAGAGGGCAGGGGAGCCGAGCAGTACTTC.

This chain connects TRBV7-2 to TRBJ1-1; D may be TRBD1 (5 bases). The CDR3 has 11 residues. Germline CDR1 SGHTA, CDR2 FQGNSA. Trimming took off 4 bases at V and 11 bases at J, with 11 bases between the two ends. The CDR3 reads CASSSGGEAFF. In DNA form, the CDR3 reads TGTGCCAGCAGCTCCGGGGGAGAGGCTTTCTTT.

The J gene is TRBJ2-1, the V gene TRBV7-7, with a tentative D call TRBD2 (6 bases). Trimming stripped 5 bases from V and 11 bases from J, with 16 bases between. The CDR3 totals 13 residues. Per germline, CDR1 SSHAT and CDR2 FNYEAQ (reference sequence). The CDR3 is CASSTQPGLKQFF. CDR3 nucleotide sequence: TGTGCCAGCAGCACCCAACCGGGACTCAAGCAGTTCTTC.

This clone appeared a single time. V is TRBV12-3 or TRBV12-4 and J is TRBJ2-7; 7 nucleotides match TRBD1. The V segment lost 4 bases and the J segment 3 bases; nucleotides outside the gene matches: 3. The CDR3 covers 13 residues. The CDR3 nucleotides read TGTGCCAGCAGTTCCTGGACAGGCTACGAGCAGTACTTC. Its translation: CASSSWTGYEQYF.

V gene TRBV15 combines with J gene TRBJ1-6, with D perhaps matching TRBD1 (5 bases). The V gene lost 4 bases and the J gene lost 7 bases, with 11 bases spanning the gap. Germline V gene data show CDR1 as LNHNV and CDR2 as YYDKDF (reference sequence). This CDR3 spans 14 amino acids. The CDR3 nucleotides read TGTGCCACCAGCACGGGGGATAGCAATTCACCCCTCCACTTT. Translation gives CATSTGDSNSPLHF.

The genes are TRBV6-5 and TRBJ1-5, with 8 bases lining up with TRBD1. The junction had 2 bases not matched to a gene; V was cut back by 7 bases and J by 0 bases. Germline loops: CDR1 MNHEY, CDR2 SVGAGI. The CDR3 has 14 residues. Here the CDR3 reads CASTTGGSNQPQHF. In DNA, the CDR3 is TGTGCCAGCACCACAGGGGGTAGCAATCAGCCCCAGCATTTT.

This clone has a handful of counts. Distinct nucleotide sequences in the sample also encode this CDR3. The chain joins TRBV5-1 to TRBJ1-1, with D perhaps TRBD1 (5 bases). V was cut by 2 bases and J by 4 bases, with 12 bases left in between. The CDR3 runs 14 residues. Germline-derived CDR1 and CDR2 are SGHRS and YFSETQ. The CDR3 region is CASSFQGGGTEAFF. For the CDR3, the DNA is TGCGCCAGCAGCTTCCAGGGCGGGGGCACTGAAGCTTTCTTT.

This clone was recorded a few times. CDR3 nucleotide sequence: TGTGCCAGCAGTGAATTCCAGGGAAAAGGGACCCAGTACTTC. Protein: CASSEFQGKGTQYF. The chain uses TRBV25-1 and TRBJ2-5; D may be TRBD1 (5 bases). Germline V gene lookup returns CDR1 MGHDK and CDR2 SYGVNS. V lost 1 base, J lost 7 bases, and 13 bases lay in between. The length of the CDR3 is 14 residues.

The J gene is TRBJ2-2, the V gene TRBV7-8; D is uncertain. From germline, CDR1 is SGHVS and CDR2 FQNEAQ. V was shortened by 2 bases and J by 1 base, with 8 bases between the two germline ends. The length of the CDR3 is 15 residues. The CDR3 DNA follows: TGTGCCAGCAGCTTAATAATCCTGAACACCGGGGAGCTGTTTTTT. Its protein product is CASSLIILNTGELFF. The whole variable domain, filled in from reference TRBV7-8 and TRBJ2-2, reads GAGVSQSPRYKVAKRGQDVALRCDPISGHVSLFWYQQALGQGPEFLTYFQNEAQLDKSGLPSDRFFAERPEGSVSTLKIQRTQQEDSAVYLCASSLIILNTGELFFGEGSRLTVL.

The chain couples TRBV5-5 to TRBJ2-2; TRBD1 agrees at 11 bases. Looked up from germline, CDR1 is SGHKS and CDR2 is YYEKEE (reference sequence). The V gene end was trimmed by 5 bases and the J gene end by 6 bases; junction bases not matched to a gene: 3. This CDR3 has 14 amino acids. The CDR3 here is CASRAGQGAGELFF. CDR3 in DNA: TGTGCCAGCAGGGCGGGACAGGGGGCCGGGGAGCTGTTTTTT.